The rows below give T cell receptor beta chains drawn from one sample of a study of T-cell reconstitution after alpha-beta-depleted transplantation in children. TCRdb re-analysed the PCR reads in MiXCR, keeping a single row per CDR3 protein. Found here are around 100,000 distinct CDR3 sequences, about 7.5% of them singletons; the top ten hold approximately 16%. The input for sequencing was PBMCs, taken before TCRalphabeta/CD19-depleted stem cell transplant. Source of these receptors: a boy between 2 and 15 years old with acute lymphoblastic leukemia, due to receive a stem cell transplant. Each CDR3 is given with its conserved first and last residue. The order of the fields is J gene, V gene, clone size, D gene, CDR3 protein, CDR3 DNA. The D gene is left open where the match is weak. Part of the rows lack a size; the others show once, few, many or a class for expanded clones.

J: TRBJ2-7
V: TRBV4-1
size: NA
D: NA
CDR3: CASSQEGRGSDEQYF
DNA: TGCGCCAGCAGCCAAGAGGGTCGGGGCAGTGACGAGCAGTACTTC

J: TRBJ2-7
V: TRBV9
size: NA
D: NA
CDR3: CASSVSRVADEQYF
DNA: TGTGCCAGCAGCGTGAGCCGGGTAGCCGACGAGCAGTACTTC

J: TRBJ2-7
V: TRBV5-1
size: few
D: NA
CDR3: CASKDAAYEQYF
DNA: TGCGCCAGCAAGGACGCAGCCTACGAGCAGTACTTC

J: TRBJ2-5
V: TRBV5-1
size: few
D: NA
CDR3: CASSWSISGTQETQYF
DNA: TGCGCCAGCAGCTGGTCGATTAGCGGTACTCAAGAGACCCAGTACTTC

J: TRBJ1-2
V: TRBV4-2
size: many
D: NA
CDR3: CASSQDKLNYGYTF
DNA: TGTGCCAGCAGCCAAGATAAGTTAAACTATGGCTACACCTTC

J: TRBJ1-1
V: TRBV18
size: many
D: TRBD1
CDR3: CASSQTGGRDTEAFF
DNA: TGTGCCAGCTCACAGACAGGGGGTAGGGACACTGAAGCTTTCTTT

J: TRBJ1-5
V: TRBV6-5
size: NA
D: NA
CDR3: CASSYEAGSQPQHF
DNA: TGTGCCAGCAGTTACGAGGCAGGGAGTCAGCCCCAGCATTTT

J: TRBJ1-5
V: TRBV23-1
size: many
D: NA
CDR3: CASSQNRDGDSNQPQHF
DNA: TGCGCCAGCAGTCAAAATCGGGATGGGGATAGCAATCAGCCCCAGCATTTT

J: TRBJ1-2
V: TRBV19
size: few
D: NA
CDR3: CASTETGVYGYTF
DNA: TGTGCCAGTACCGAGACAGGAGTCTATGGCTACACCTTC

J: TRBJ1-3
V: TRBV3-1
size: many
D: NA
CDR3: CASSRREGGNTIYF
DNA: TGTGCCAGCAGCCGCAGGGAGGGTGGAAACACCATATATTTT

J: TRBJ2-3
V: TRBV27
size: many
D: TRBD2
CDR3: CASSLGPAVAGGGTDTQYF
DNA: TGTGCCAGCAGTTTAGGGCCGGCGGTAGCGGGGGGAGGGACAGATACGCAGTATTTT

J: TRBJ1-2
V: TRBV9
size: many
D: NA
CDR3: CASSVGTANYGYTF
DNA: TGTGCCAGCAGCGTTGGAACAGCTAACTATGGCTACACCTTC

J: TRBJ2-6
V: TRBV11-2
size: many
D: NA
CDR3: CASSLGDSSFSGANVLTF
DNA: TGTGCCAGCAGCTTAGGTGACAGCAGCTTCTCTGGGGCCAACGTCCTGACTTTC

J: TRBJ2-1
V: TRBV15
size: medium-sized
D: NA
CDR3: CATSRAGALSNEQFF
DNA: TGTGCCACCAGCAGAGCGGGGGCCCTCTCCAATGAGCAGTTCTTC

J: TRBJ2-1
V: TRBV7-8
size: many
D: TRBD2
CDR3: CASRILGQREDNEQFF
DNA: TGTGCCAGCAGGATCCTGGGTCAGCGGGAGGACAATGAGCAGTTCTTC

J: TRBJ2-7
V: TRBV20-1
size: many
D: NA
CDR3: CSAGDPGAGHEQYF
DNA: TGCAGTGCCGGGGACCCCGGGGCGGGTCACGAGCAGTACTTC